Presented here are 21 T cell receptor beta chains from one specimen sequenced in a study of early T cells in non-severe SARS-CoV-2 infection. One entry per CDR3 protein, called by TCRdb with MiXCR from the 5' RACE reads. The sample shows approximately 50,000 distinct CDR3 sequences, 9.3% of them seen only once. The sample taken for sequencing was whole blood. These receptors all stem from an adult who was a healthcare worker with PCR-confirmed SARS-CoV-2 infection or an uninfected control (not recorded which).

The genes are TRBV10-3 and TRBJ2-2, with a tentative D call TRBD1 (6 bases). Germline V gives CDR1 ENHRY, CDR2 SYGVKD. V was cut by 6 bases and J by 0 bases, with 11 bases left in between. CDR3 length: 15 residues. The CDR3 coding sequence is TGTGCCATCAGGGCAGGGACAACGAACACCGGGGAGCTGTTTTTT. Protein product: CAIRAGTTNTGELFF.

This chain uses TRBV3-1 with TRBJ2-3; TRBD2 aligns across 13 bases. The CDR3 runs 17 residues. Germline V gene sequence: CDR1 LGHDT, CDR2 YNNKEL (reference sequence). J lost 10 bases, V lost 0 bases, and 10 bases had no gene match. CDR3 amino acids: CASSQELAGGPRVAQYF. The DNA for the CDR3 is TGTGCCAGCAGCCAAGAACTAGCGGGAGGGCCGCGGGTAGCGCAGTATTTT.

The table lists this clonotype with many counts. This chain uses TRBV28 with TRBJ1-1; D call uncertain. Trimming removed 3 bases from V and 5 bases from J, with 7 bases in between. This CDR3 spans 12 amino acids. The V gene's germline CDR1 is MDHEN and CDR2 SYDVKM. In DNA, the CDR3 is TGTGCCAGCAGTTTTACGTGGACTGAAGCTTTCTTT. This gives the protein CASSFTWTEAFF.

This clonotype was observed a handful of times. The V and J genes are TRBV29-1 and TRBJ1-1; D unresolved. Deletions cut 4 bases from V and 10 bases from J, with 16 bases between. CDR3 length: 12 amino acids. CDR1 and CDR2 from the germline V gene are SQVTM and ANQGSEA. The CDR3 spells CSVGEQGVRAFF. CDR3 DNA: TGCAGCGTTGGAGAACAAGGCGTCCGAGCTTTCTTT. Full variable domain (rest looked up from reference TRBV29-1 and TRBJ1-1): SAVISQKPSRDICQRGTSLTIQCQVDSQVTMMFWYRQQPGQSLTLIATANQGSEATYESGFVIDKFPISRPNLTFSTLTVSNMSPEDSSIYLCSVGEQGVRAFFGQGTRLTVV.

This clonotype has a handful of counts. The chain couples TRBV9 to TRBJ2-1; no clear D gene. The V and J ends lost 4 bases and 3 bases respectively, with 17 bases between them. This CDR3 comprises 16 residues. Per germline, CDR1 SGDLS and CDR2 YYNGEE. The CDR3 DNA sequence: TGTGCCAGCAGCTTCGTCGGAAGTCCCCACTACAATGAGCAGTTCTTC. Its protein is CASSFVGSPHYNEQFF.

This clonotype was seen more than once but under ten times. The gene calls are TRBV6-2 or TRBV6-3 and TRBJ1-3; 9 nucleotides match TRBD1. J lost 4 bases, V lost 2 bases, and 21 bases had no gene match. Germline CDR1 MNHEY, CDR2 SVGEGT. This CDR3 spans 21 amino acids. The CDR3 is CASSYDLPVDRGRLSGNTIYF. DNA of the CDR3: TGTGCCAGCAGTTACGACCTGCCCGTGGACAGGGGTAGGCTCTCCGGAAACACCATATATTTT.

This clonotype was seen ten or more times. The V and J genes are TRBV11-3 and TRBJ1-6; D call uncertain. Germline lookup yields CDR1 SGHNT and CDR2 YENEEA. V was shortened by 2 bases and J by 7 bases, with 6 bases between the two germline ends. There are 13 residues in the CDR3. The CDR3: CASSLTENSPLHF. The CDR3 bases are TGTGCCAGCAGCTTAACCGAGAATTCACCCCTCCACTTT. The whole variable domain, remainder taken from reference TRBV11-3 and TRBJ1-6, is EAGVVQSPRYKIIEKKQPVAFWCNPISGHNTLYWYLQNLGQGPELLIRYENEEAVDDSQLPKDRFSAERLKGVDSTLKIQPAELGDSAVYLCASSLTENSPLHFGNGTRLTVT.

The table lists this clonotype with many counts. V and J are TRBV9 and TRBJ1-5; no clear D. This CDR3 comprises 13 residues. The germline CDR1 and CDR2 sequences are SGDLS and YYNGEE. Trimming pared 3 bases from V and 3 bases from J, leaving 7 bases between. The CDR3 DNA reads as TGTGCCAGCAGCGAGGGCGACAATCAGCCCCAGCATTTT. It yields the protein CASSEGDNQPQHF.

This clonotype was observed a handful of times. The gene calls are TRBV12-3 or TRBV12-4 and TRBJ1-2; D is uncertain. CDR3 length equals 12 residues. V lost 6 bases and J 8 bases, leaving 13 bases between the germline ends. CDR3 sequence (DNA): TGTGCCAGCAGCTCAGGTTCGCGGGGCTACACCTTC. Translated: CASSSGSRGYTF.

In this sample, this clonotype turned up many times. This chain joins TRBV9 and TRBJ1-3; D possibly corresponds to TRBD1 (5 bases). Trimming cost V 0 bases and J 5 bases, with 12 bases left between them. There are 15 residues in the CDR3. Germline assignment: CDR1 SGDLS and CDR2 YYNGEE. The CDR3: CASSVGRAARNTIYF. CDR3 in DNA: TGTGCCAGCAGCGTAGGCAGGGCGGCTCGAAACACCATATATTTT.

This clonotype has at least ten counts. The chain links TRBV6-5 to TRBJ1-1; the D is unclear. Germline V CDR1 and CDR2: MNHEY, SVGAGI. CDR3 size: 15 residues. Trimming pared 2 bases from V and 4 bases from J, leaving 14 bases between. This CDR3 reads CASSYLGTQSTEAFF. CDR3 DNA: TGTGCCAGCAGTTACCTGGGCACACAGAGCACTGAAGCTTTCTTT.

This clonotype was counted ten times or more. This chain connects TRBV6-5 to TRBJ2-4; D gene uncertain. The CDR3 spans 17 residues. Germline-derived CDR1 and CDR2 are MNHEY and SVGAGI. Trimming cost V 0 bases and J 0 bases, with 12 bases left between them. CDR3 in DNA: TGTGCCAGCAGTTACTCCCGTCTGGGGTTAGCCAAAAACATTCAGTACTTC. It encodes CASSYSRLGLAKNIQYF.

The sample holds many counts of this clonotype. The chain recombines TRBV20-1 with TRBJ2-3; D is perhaps TRBD1 (6 bases). The germline V gene has CDR1 DFQATT and CDR2 SNEGSKA (reference sequence). The CDR3 spans 16 residues. The V and J ends lost 2 bases and 3 bases respectively, with 18 bases between them. CDR3 loop: CSARLGAQGVTDTQYF. Written as DNA, the CDR3 is TGCAGTGCTAGACTGGGGGCGCAAGGAGTGACAGATACGCAGTATTTT.

This clonotype was recorded many times. The chain employs TRBV7-2 and TRBJ2-7, with a possible D match to TRBD1 (6 bases). This CDR3 has 14 amino acids. V lost 4 bases and J lost 6, with 16 bases in between. Looked up from germline, CDR1 is SGHTA and CDR2 is FQGNSA. CDR3 sequence: CASSSQGDLVEQYF. CDR3 sequence (DNA): TGTGCCAGCAGCTCACAGGGAGATCTCGTCGAGCAGTACTTC. Using reference TRBV7-2 and TRBJ2-7 for the parts outside the CDR3, the full variable domain is GAGVSQSPSNKVTEKGKDVELRCDPISGHTALYWYRQSLGQGLEFLIYFQGNSAPDKSGLPSDRFSAERTGGSVSTLTIQRTQQEDSAVYLCASSSQGDLVEQYFGPGTRLTVT.

The sample holds many counts of this clonotype. This rearrangement joins TRBV29-1 to TRBJ2-1, with 9 bases fitting TRBD2. CDR3 length equals 13 residues. Germline lookup yields CDR1 SQVTM and CDR2 ANQGSEA. In DNA, the CDR3 is TGCATGTCGACTAGCGGACCTTACAATGAGCAGTTCTTC. Translated: CMSTSGPYNEQFF.

The CDR3: CASSYIPGLAETYNEQFF. The CDR3 DNA reads as TGTGCCAGCAGCTATATCCCCGGACTAGCGGAGACCTACAATGAGCAGTTCTTC. The chain links TRBV6-5 to TRBJ2-1; 10 positions agree with TRBD2. The V gene end was trimmed by 6 bases and the J gene end by 2 bases; junction bases not matched to a gene: 13. Germline V gives CDR1 MNHEY, CDR2 SVGAGI. The CDR3 has 18 residues.

This clonotype was counted ten times or more. V usage is TRBV7-8 and J usage is TRBJ2-3; 7 bases map to TRBD2. The CDR3 loop spans 15 amino acids. Losses at the gene ends were 11 bases for V and 1 base for J; bases not matched to a gene: 12. The germline gives CDR1 SGHVS, CDR2 FQNEAQ. CDR3 protein: CASERGRVGTDTQYF. CDR3 DNA: TGTGCCTCAGAGCGGGGTCGGGTAGGCACAGATACGCAGTATTTT.

In its sample, this clonotype was seen a few times. The genes are TRBV5-1 and TRBJ2-2, with 14 bases identical to TRBD2. The CDR3 loop spans 17 amino acids. V gave up 3 bases and J gave up 4 bases; unmatched junction bases: 5. The germline V gene has CDR1 SGHRS and CDR2 YFSETQ. CDR3 residues: CASSSGLAGGSTGELFF. CDR3 sequence (DNA): TGCGCCAGCAGCTCCGGACTAGCGGGAGGTTCCACCGGGGAGCTGTTTTTT. The variable domain in full, with the rest retrieved from reference TRBV5-1 and TRBJ2-2, is KAGVTQTPRYLIKTRGQQVTLSCSPISGHRSVSWYQQTPGQGLQFLFEYFSETQRNKGNFPGRFSGRQFSNSRSEMNVSTLELGDSALYLCASSSGLAGGSTGELFFGEGSRLTVL.

This clonotype was found a few times. The rearrangement links TRBV28 to TRBJ2-1; 8 nucleotides match TRBD2. The CDR3 contains 13 residues. V lost 8 bases to trimming and J lost 9 bases; unmatched junction nucleotides: 9. Germline V CDR1 and CDR2: MDHEN, SYDVKM. CDR3 sequence reads: CASLPAGGAEQFF. The CDR3 DNA sequence: TGTGCCAGCCTTCCCGCGGGAGGAGCTGAGCAGTTCTTC.

This chain links TRBV7-9 with TRBJ2-1; D unresolved. The V gene's germline CDR1 is SEHNR and CDR2 FQNEAQ (reference sequence). V lost 11 bases to trimming and J lost 5 bases, with 10 bases between them. This CDR3 is built from 11 residues. CDR3 DNA: TGTGCCCCAGGAGCGCACAATGAGCAGTTCTTC. Amino acids: CAPGAHNEQFF.

This chain's CDR3 is CASSPKTGGGTEAFF. The CDR3 DNA follows: TGTGCCAGCTCACCAAAGACAGGGGGGGGCACTGAAGCTTTCTTT. The chain is built from TRBV18 and TRBJ1-1; 9 nucleotides match TRBD1. CDR3 size: 15 residues. The V and J ends lost 2 bases and 4 bases, in that order; junction bases with no gene match: 5. Germline CDR1 KGHSH, CDR2 LQKENI.